A single sample is the source of the 11 T cell receptor beta chains below, sequenced in a study of T cells in localized non-small cell lung cancer. Clones were read by immunoSEQ multiplex PCR, and TCRdb kept only the in-frame ones, dropping some. This table holds approximately 88,000 clones, approximately 90% found once. The material sequenced was PBMCs, taken before any cancer treatment. Receptors were obtained from a woman aged 40-69 years with stage II squamous cell lung carcinoma.

This chain joins TRBV2 and TRBJ1-2; 10 bases fit TRBD1. The germline gives CDR1 SNHLY, CDR2 FYNNEI. The junction had 4 bases not matched to a gene; V was cut back by 5 bases and J by 4 bases. The CDR3 covers 14 residues. In DNA form, the CDR3 reads TGTGCCAGCAGTAGCCGGGACAGGGGCTATGGCTACACCTTC. It is translated as CASSSRDRGYGYTF.

This clone was seen just once. The chain is built from TRBV7-8 and TRBJ2-7; weak D call: TRBD2 (6 bases). V was pared by 3 bases and J by 6 bases, with 9 bases between. CDR1 is SGHVS and CDR2 is FQNEAQ in the germline V gene. The CDR3 sequence is 12 residues long. The CDR3 region has the DNA TGTGCCAGCAGCTTTGGAGGGACCGAGCAGTACTTC. The encoded protein is CASSFGGTEQYF. Combining the CDR3 with reference TRBV7-8 and TRBJ2-7 gives the whole variable domain GAGVSQSPRYKVAKRGQDVALRCDPISGHVSLFWYQQALGQGPEFLTYFQNEAQLDKSGLPSDRFFAERPEGSVSTLKIQRTQQEDSAVYLCASSFGGTEQYFGPGTRLTVT.

The chain links TRBV2 to TRBJ2-5; D is perhaps TRBD1 or TRBD2 (6 bases each). The CDR3 has 15 residues. Deletions cut 6 bases from V and 5 bases from J, with 19 bases between. Germline V gene data show CDR1 as SNHLY and CDR2 as FYNNEI. CDR3 coding DNA: TGTGCCAGCAGCCTACAAAGCGGAGGGGGGGAGACCCAGTACTTC. Translation gives CASSLQSGGGETQYF.

The gene calls are TRBV5-1 and TRBJ2-3; D call uncertain. The ends were cut back, 5 bases at V and 3 bases at J, with 13 bases in the middle. Germline CDR1 is SGHRS and CDR2 is YFSETQ. The CDR3 totals 14 residues. The CDR3: CASRSETPTDTQYF. The CDR3 DNA reads TGCGCCAGCAGGAGCGAGACTCCAACAGATACGCAGTATTTT.

The rearrangement links TRBV5-1 to TRBJ2-2; D is uncertain. V gave up 0 bases and J gave up 0 bases, with 3 bases separating them. Germline V gene sequence: CDR1 SGHRS, CDR2 YFSETQ. This CDR3 comprises 14 residues. The CDR3 coding sequence is TGCGCCAGCAGCTTGGTCACGAACACCGGGGAGCTGTTTTTT. Translated, it gives CASSLVTNTGELFF.

This chain connects TRBV27 to TRBJ1-1, with a possible D match to TRBD1 (5 bases). The V gene's germline CDR1 is MNHEY and CDR2 SMNVEV (reference sequence). The CDR3 totals 14 residues. V shed 9 bases and J shed 1 base, with 15 bases lying between them. Here the CDR3 reads CARDGTDGNTEAFF. The DNA of the CDR3 is TGTGCCAGGGATGGGACCGACGGGAACACTGAAGCTTTCTTT.

The chain couples TRBV10-2 to TRBJ2-3; D may be TRBD2 (5 bases). V was pared by 1 base and J by 2 bases, with 13 bases between. From germline, CDR1 is WSHSY and CDR2 SAAADI. The CDR3 extends over 16 amino acids. The CDR3 nucleotides read TGCGCCAGCAGTGAGTACCAGAAGGACTTCACAGATACGCAGTATTTT. Translation: CASSEYQKDFTDTQYF.

The V call is TRBV5-1, the J call TRBJ2-1, with 12 bases that match TRBD2. Trimming at V came to 4 bases and at J to 6 bases, leaving 5 bases not matched to a gene. The CDR3 is made up of 15 amino acids. Germline loops: CDR1 SGHRS, CDR2 YFSETQ. The CDR3 nucleotides are TGCGCCAGCAGCCAAGGACTAGCGGGACTCAATGAGCAGTTCTTC. It specifies CASSQGLAGLNEQFF.

The chain carries TRBV5-1 and TRBJ2-5; D unclear. The CDR3 has 14 residues. The germline gives CDR1 SGHRS, CDR2 YFSETQ. V lost 1 base, J lost 5 bases, and 12 bases lay in between. Written as DNA, the CDR3 is TGCGCCAGCAGCTTGTGGCCCGAGAGGGAGACCCAGTACTTC. Protein: CASSLWPERETQYF.

Written as DNA, the CDR3 is TGTGCCAGCAGTTACTTAGAGCCGGGACTGTCCTACGAGCAGTACTTC. Translation gives CASSYLEPGLSYEQYF. The V and J genes are TRBV6-5 and TRBJ2-7, with D perhaps TRBD2 (6 bases). The CDR3 covers 16 residues. Trimming took off 1 base at V and 1 base at J, with 14 bases between the two ends. The germline V gene has CDR1 MNHEY and CDR2 SVGAGI.

The genes are TRBV9 and TRBJ2-3; the D gene is possibly TRBD1 (6 bases). Trimming left V 0 bases short and J 3 bases short, with 23 bases between. CDR3 length: 19 residues. CDR1 and CDR2 (germline): SGDLS, YYNGEE. As DNA, the CDR3 is TGTGCCAGCAGCGTAGAGAGCGTGACGACCCTTAGGGGGACAGATACGCAGTATTTT. Protein product: CASSVESVTTLRGTDTQYF.